This entry lists 9 T cell receptor beta chains sequenced from one sample in a study of T cell changes during pregnancy in multiple sclerosis. Using immunoSEQ multiplex PCR, the repertoire was profiled, and TCRdb retains in-frame clones only, with some absent. The profile shows around 95,000 clones, roughly 90% of them singletons. The sequencing used peripheral blood, collected after pregnancy. Receptor source: a female donor with multiple sclerosis, enrolled in a pregnancy study.

The chain carries TRBV28 and TRBJ1-2; 7 bases map to TRBD1. CDR3 size: 13 residues. Germline CDR1 and CDR2: MDHEN and SYDVKM. V lost 5 bases and J lost 8; bases outside the gene matches: 8. CDR3 in DNA: TGTGCCAGCAGTCAAGGGGGCAGGAGAGGCTACACCTTC. It is translated as CASSQGGRRGYTF.

The rearrangement links TRBV7-9 to TRBJ1-2; 12 nucleotides line up with TRBD1. J lost 6 bases, V lost 6 bases, and 11 bases had no gene match. This CDR3 contains 16 residues. CDR1 and CDR2 (germline): SEHNR, FQNEAQ (reference sequence). DNA of the CDR3: TGTGCCAGCAGACCGGGACAGGGGGCGCTGGGGAATGGCTACACCTTC. It yields the protein CASRPGQGALGNGYTF.

The gene calls are TRBV9 and TRBJ1-1; no definite D call. The CDR3 extends over 15 amino acids. Trimming cost V 0 bases and J 3 bases, with 12 bases left between them. Germline CDR1 is SGDLS and CDR2 is YYNGEE. In nucleotides, the CDR3 is TGTGCCAGCAGCGTAGGCGTGGAGTCGTACACTGAAGCTTTCTTT. Amino acid sequence: CASSVGVESYTEAFF.

V is TRBV15 and J is TRBJ1-3, with unresolved D. The germline V gene encodes CDR1 LNHNV and CDR2 YYDKDF (reference sequence). V was pared by 3 bases and J by 0 bases, with 9 bases between. The length of the CDR3 is 15 residues. The CDR3 bases are TGTGCCACCAGCAGCCAGATTAACTCTGGAAACACCATATATTTT. This encodes CATSSQINSGNTIYF.

This chain uses TRBV14 with TRBJ2-7; TRBD1 aligns across 7 bases. Germline loops: CDR1 SGHDN, CDR2 FVKESK. The V and J ends lost 2 bases and 4 bases, in that order; junction bases with no gene match: 8. The CDR3 runs to 15 residues. CDR3 sequence (DNA): TGTGCCAGCAGCCAAATGACAGGGAATACTTACGAGCAGTACTTC. This gives the protein CASSQMTGNTYEQYF. Combining the CDR3 with reference TRBV14 and TRBJ2-7 gives the whole variable domain EAGVTQFPSHSVIEKGQTVTLRCDPISGHDNLYWYRRVMGKEIKFLLHFVKESKQDESGMPNNRFLAERTGGTYSTLKVQPAELEDSGVYFCASSQMTGNTYEQYFGPGTRLTVT.

This chain joins TRBV4-2 and TRBJ2-3, with D perhaps TRBD2 (5 bases). The V end lost 2 bases, the J end lost 1 base, and 10 bases lay between the germline ends. The CDR3 contains 15 residues. Germline-derived CDR1 and CDR2 are LGHNA and YNFKEQ. DNA for the CDR3: TGTGCCAGCAGCCAAATGGGAGTCCGCACAGATACGCAGTATTTT. It specifies CASSQMGVRTDTQYF.

CDR3 region: CASSSGARTYEQYF. CDR3 nucleotides: TGTGCCAGCAGTTCTGGGGCTAGAACCTACGAGCAGTACTTC. The genes are TRBV27 and TRBJ2-7; possible D gene TRBD1, 5 bases. Germline assignment: CDR1 MNHEY and CDR2 SMNVEV (reference sequence). Trimming took off 4 bases at V and 2 bases at J, with 12 bases between the two ends. The CDR3 is 14 amino acids.

This chain connects TRBV15 to TRBJ1-2; 8 bases are shared with TRBD1. Losses at the gene ends were 3 bases for V and 4 bases for J; bases not matched to a gene: 1. Germline assignment: CDR1 LNHNV and CDR2 YYDKDF (reference sequence). This CDR3 has 13 residues. The CDR3 region is CATSRTGVYGYTF. In nucleotides, the CDR3 is TGTGCCACCAGCAGGACAGGGGTCTATGGCTACACCTTC.

For the CDR3, the DNA is TGTGCCAGCTCAGACCAGGGGGGACCTGGAAACACCATATATTTT. It translates to CASSDQGGPGNTIYF. V and J are TRBV18 and TRBJ1-3; 7 bases are a match to TRBD1. The CDR3 runs to 15 residues. With 5 bases clipped from V and 2 bases from J, the junction kept 6 bases outside the gene matches. Looked up from germline, CDR1 is KGHSH and CDR2 is LQKENI.